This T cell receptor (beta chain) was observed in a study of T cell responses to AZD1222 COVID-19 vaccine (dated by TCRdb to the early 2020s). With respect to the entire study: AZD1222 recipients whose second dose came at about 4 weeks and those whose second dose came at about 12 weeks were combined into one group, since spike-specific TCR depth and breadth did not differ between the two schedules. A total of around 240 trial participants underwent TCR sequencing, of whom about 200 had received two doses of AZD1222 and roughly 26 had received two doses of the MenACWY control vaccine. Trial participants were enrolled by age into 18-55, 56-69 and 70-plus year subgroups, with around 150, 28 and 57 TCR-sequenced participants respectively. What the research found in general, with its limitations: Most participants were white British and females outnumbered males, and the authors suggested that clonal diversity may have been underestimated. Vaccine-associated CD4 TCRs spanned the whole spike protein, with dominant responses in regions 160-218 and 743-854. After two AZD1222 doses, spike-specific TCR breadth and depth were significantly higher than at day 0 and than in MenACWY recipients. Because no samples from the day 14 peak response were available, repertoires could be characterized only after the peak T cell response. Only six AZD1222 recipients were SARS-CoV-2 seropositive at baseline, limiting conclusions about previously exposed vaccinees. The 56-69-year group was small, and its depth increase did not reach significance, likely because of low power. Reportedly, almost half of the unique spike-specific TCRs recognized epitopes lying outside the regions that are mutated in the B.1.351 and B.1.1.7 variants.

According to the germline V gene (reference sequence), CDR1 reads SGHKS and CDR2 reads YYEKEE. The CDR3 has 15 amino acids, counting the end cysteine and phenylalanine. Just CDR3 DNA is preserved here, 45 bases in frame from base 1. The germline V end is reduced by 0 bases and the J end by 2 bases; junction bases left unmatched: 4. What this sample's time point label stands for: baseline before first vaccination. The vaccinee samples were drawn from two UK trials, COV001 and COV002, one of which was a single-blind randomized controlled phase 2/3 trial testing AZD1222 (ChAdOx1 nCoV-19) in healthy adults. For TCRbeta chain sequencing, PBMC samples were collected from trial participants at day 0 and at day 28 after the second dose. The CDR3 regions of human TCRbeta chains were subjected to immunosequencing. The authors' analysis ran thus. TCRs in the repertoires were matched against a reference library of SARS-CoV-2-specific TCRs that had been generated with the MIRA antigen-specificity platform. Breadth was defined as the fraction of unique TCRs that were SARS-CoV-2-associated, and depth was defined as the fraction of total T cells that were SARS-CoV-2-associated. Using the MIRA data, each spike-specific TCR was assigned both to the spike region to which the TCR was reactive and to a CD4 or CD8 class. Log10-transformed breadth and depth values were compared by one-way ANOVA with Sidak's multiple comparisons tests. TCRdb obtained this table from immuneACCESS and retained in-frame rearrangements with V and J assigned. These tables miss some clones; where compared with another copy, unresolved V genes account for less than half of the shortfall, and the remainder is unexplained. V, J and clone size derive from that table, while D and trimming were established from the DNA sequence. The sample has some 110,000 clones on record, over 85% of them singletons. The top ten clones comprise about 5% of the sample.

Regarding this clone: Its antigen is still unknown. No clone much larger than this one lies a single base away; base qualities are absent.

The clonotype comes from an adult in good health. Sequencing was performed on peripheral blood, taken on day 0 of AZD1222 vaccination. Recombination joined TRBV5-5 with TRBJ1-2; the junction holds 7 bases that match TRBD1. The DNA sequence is TGTGCCAGCAGCTTGGTCGCGACAGGGAACTATGGCTACACCTTC. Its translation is CASSLVATGNYGYTF.